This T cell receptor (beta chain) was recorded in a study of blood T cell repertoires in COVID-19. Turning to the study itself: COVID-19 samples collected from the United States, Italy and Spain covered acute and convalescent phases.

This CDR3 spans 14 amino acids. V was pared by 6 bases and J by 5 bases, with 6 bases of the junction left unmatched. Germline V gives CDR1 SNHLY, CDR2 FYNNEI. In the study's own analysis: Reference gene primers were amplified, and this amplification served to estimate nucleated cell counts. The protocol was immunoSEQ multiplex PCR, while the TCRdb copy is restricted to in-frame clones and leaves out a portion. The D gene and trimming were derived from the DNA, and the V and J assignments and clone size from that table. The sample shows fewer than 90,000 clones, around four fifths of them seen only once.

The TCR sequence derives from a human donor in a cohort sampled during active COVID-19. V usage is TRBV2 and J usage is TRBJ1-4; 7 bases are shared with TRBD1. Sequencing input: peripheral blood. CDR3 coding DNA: TGTGCCAGCAGACTGACAGGGTGGAATGAAAAACTGTTTTTT. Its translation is CASRLTGWNEKLFF.